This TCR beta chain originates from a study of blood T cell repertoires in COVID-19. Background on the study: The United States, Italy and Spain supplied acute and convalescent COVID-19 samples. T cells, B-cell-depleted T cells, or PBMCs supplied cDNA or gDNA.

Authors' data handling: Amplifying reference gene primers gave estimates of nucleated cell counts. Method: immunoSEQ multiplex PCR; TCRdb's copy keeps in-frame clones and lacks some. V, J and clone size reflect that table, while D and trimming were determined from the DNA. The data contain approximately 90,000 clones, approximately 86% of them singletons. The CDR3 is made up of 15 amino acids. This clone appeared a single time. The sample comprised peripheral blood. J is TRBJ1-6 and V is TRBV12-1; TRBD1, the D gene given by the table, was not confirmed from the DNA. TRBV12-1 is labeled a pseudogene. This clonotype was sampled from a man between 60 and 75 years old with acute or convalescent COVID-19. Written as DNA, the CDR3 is TGTGCCAGCAGCAGATTGGGACAGGGGAGTTCACCCCTCCACTTT. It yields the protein CASSRLGQGSSPLHF.